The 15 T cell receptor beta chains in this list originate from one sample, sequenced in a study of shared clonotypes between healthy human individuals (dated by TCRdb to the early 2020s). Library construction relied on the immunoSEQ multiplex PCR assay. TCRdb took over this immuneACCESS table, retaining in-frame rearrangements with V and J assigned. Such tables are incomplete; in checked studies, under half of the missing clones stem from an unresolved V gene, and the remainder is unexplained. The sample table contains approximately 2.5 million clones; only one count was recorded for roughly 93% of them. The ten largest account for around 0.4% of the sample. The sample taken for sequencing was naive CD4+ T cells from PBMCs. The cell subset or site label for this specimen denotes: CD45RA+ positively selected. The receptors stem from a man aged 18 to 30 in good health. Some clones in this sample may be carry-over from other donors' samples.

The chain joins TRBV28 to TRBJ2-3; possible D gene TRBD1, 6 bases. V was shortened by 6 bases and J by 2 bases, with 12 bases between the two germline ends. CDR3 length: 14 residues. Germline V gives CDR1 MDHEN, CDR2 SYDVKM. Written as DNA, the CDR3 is TGTGCCAGCAGCCGCGGACAGCCCACAGATACGCAGTATTTT. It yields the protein CASSRGQPTDTQYF. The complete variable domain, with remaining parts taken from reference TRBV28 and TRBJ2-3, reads DVKVTQSSRYLVKRTGEKVFLECVQDMDHENMFWYRQDPGLGLRLIYFSYDVKMKEKGDIPEGYSVSREKKERFSLILESASTNQTSMYLCASSRGQPTDTQYFGPGTRLTVL.

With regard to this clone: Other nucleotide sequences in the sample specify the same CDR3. The CDR3 sequence is CASSLGTGSTGELFF. The CDR3 DNA reads as TGTGCCAGCAGTTTAGGGACAGGGTCCACCGGGGAGCTGTTTTTT. J is TRBJ2-2 and V is TRBV28; TRBD1 aligns across 9 bases. Germline CDR1 reads MDHEN; CDR2 reads SYDVKM. The J segment lost 4 bases and the V segment lost 2 bases, leaving 2 bases of the junction unmatched. CDR3 length equals 15 residues.

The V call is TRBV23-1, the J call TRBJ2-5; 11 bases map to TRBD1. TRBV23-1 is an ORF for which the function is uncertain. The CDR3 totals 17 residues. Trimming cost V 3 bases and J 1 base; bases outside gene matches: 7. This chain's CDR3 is CASSQDRGRKAQETQYF. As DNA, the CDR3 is TGCGCCAGCAGTCAGGACAGGGGGCGAAAGGCCCAAGAGACCCAGTACTTC.

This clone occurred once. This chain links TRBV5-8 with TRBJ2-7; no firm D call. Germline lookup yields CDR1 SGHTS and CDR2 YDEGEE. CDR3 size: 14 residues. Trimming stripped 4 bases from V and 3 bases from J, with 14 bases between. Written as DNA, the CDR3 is TGTGCCAGCAGCCCCCGGGCCCAGATCTACGAGCAGTACTTC. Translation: CASSPRAQIYEQYF.

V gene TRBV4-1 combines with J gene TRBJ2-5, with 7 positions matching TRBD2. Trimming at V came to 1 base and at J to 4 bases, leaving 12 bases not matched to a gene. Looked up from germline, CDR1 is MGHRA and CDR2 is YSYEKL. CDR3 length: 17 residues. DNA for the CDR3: TGCGCCAGCAGCCAAGTGGGATCCGTGACGGGAGGAGAGACCCAGTACTTC. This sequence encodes CASSQVGSVTGGETQYF.

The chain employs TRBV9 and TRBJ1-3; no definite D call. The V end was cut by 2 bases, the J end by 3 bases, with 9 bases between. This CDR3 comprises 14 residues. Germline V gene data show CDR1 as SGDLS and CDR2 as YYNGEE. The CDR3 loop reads CASSVRQSGNTIYF. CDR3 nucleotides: TGTGCCAGCAGCGTCCGGCAAAGTGGAAACACCATATATTTT.

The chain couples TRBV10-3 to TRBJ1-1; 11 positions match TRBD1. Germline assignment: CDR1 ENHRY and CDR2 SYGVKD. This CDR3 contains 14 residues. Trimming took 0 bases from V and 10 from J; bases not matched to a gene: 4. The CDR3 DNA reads TGTGCCATCAGTGAGTCGAGGGACAGGGGGTTAGCTTTCTTT. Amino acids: CAISESRDRGLAFF.

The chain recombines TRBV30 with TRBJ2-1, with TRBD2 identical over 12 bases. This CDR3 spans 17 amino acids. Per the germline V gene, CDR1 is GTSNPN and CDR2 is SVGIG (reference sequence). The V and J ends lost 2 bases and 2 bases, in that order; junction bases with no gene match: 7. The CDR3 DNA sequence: TGTGCCTGGAGTCCTTCTAGCGGGAGGGCCCCCTACAATGAGCAGTTCTTC. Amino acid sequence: CAWSPSSGRAPYNEQFF.

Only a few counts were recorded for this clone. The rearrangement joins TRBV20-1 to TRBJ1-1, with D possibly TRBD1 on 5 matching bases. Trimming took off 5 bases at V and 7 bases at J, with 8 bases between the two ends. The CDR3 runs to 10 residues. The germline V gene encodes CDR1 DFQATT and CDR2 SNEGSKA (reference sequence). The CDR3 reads CSAGQGEAFF. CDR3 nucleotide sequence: TGCAGTGCTGGTCAGGGTGAAGCTTTCTTT.

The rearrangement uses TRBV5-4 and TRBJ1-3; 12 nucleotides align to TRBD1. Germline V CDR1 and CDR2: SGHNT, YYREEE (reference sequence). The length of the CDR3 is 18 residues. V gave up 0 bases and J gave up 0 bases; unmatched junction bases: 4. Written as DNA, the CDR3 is TGTGCCAGCAGCTTGGTTGGGACAGGGGGCCGCTCTGGAAACACCATATATTTT. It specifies CASSLVGTGGRSGNTIYF.

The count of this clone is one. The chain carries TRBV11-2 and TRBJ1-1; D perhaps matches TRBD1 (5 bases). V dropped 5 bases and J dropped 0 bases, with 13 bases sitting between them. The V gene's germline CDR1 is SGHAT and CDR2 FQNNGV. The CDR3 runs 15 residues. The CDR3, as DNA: TGTGCCAGCAGCACCAGACAGATTATGAACACTGAAGCTTTCTTT. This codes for CASSTRQIMNTEAFF.

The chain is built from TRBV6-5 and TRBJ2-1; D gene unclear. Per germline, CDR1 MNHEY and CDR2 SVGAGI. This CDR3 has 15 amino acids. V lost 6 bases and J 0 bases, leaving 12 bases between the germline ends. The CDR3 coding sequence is TGTGCCAGCAGACGGTGGCGCGACTCCTACAATGAGCAGTTCTTC. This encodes CASRRWRDSYNEQFF.

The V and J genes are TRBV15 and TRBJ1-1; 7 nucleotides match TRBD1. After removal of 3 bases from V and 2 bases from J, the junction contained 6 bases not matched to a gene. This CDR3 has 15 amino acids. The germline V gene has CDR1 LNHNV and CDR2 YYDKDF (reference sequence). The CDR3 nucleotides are TGTGCCACCAGCAGGGGGGACAGCCTTAACACTGAAGCTTTCTTT. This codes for CATSRGDSLNTEAFF.

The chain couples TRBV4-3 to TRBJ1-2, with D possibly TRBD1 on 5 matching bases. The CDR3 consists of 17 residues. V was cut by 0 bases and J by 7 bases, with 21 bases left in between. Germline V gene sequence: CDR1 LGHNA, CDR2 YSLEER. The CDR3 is CASSQDRAGPGSRGYTF. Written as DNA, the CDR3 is TGCGCCAGCAGCCAAGATAGGGCGGGACCAGGTTCACGTGGCTACACCTTC.

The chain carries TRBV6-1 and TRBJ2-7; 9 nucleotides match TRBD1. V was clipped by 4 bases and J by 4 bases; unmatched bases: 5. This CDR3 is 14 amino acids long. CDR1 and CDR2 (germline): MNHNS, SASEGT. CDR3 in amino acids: CASSARDRVYEQYF. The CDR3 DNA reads TGTGCCAGCAGTGCCCGGGACAGGGTTTACGAGCAGTACTTC.